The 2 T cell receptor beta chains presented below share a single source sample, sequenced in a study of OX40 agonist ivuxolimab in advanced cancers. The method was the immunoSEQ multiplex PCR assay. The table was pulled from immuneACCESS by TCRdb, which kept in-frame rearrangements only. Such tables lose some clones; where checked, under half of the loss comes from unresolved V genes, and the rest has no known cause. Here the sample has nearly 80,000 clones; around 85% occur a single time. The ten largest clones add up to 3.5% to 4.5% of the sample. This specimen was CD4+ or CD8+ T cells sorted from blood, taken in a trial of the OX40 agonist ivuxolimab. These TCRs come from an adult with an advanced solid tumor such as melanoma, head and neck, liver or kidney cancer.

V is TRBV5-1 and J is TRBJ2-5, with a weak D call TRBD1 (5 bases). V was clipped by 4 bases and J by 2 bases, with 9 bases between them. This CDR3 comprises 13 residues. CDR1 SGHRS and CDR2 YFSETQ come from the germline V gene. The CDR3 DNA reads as TGCGCCAGCAGCCCCGACAGACAAGAGACCCAGTACTTC. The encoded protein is CASSPDRQETQYF.

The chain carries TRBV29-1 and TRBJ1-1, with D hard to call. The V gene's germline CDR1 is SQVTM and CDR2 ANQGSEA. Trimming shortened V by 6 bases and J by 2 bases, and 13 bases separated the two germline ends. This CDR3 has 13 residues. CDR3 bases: TGCAGCGTCCCATCCCCTAGTAACACTGAAGCTTTCTTT. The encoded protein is CSVPSPSNTEAFF.